Shown below are 25 T cell receptor beta chains from a single sample sequenced in a study of blood T cell repertoires in COVID-19. Sequenced by immunoSEQ multiplex PCR; TCRdb stores in-frame clones only, minus some. The data show approximately 26,000 clones, with around 86% seen just once and about 14% held by the top ten. The source material was peripheral blood. The receptor set was obtained from a human donor in a cohort sampled during active COVID-19. The donor label of this sample is uncertain.

As for this clone: One junction end does not reproduce the germline sequence, and a read error may be involved. Other DNA sequences within the sample encode an identical CDR3. The chain links TRBV27 to TRBJ1-6; 10 bases line up with TRBD1. The CDR3 extends over 14 amino acids. Germline-derived CDR1 and CDR2 are MNHEY and SMNVEV (reference sequence). The DNA for the CDR3 is TGTGCTAGCAGACAGGGGGCGTCAGGTTCACCCCTCCACTTT. Translating it yields CASRQGASGSPLHF.

V and J are TRBV9 and TRBJ1-3; D is possibly TRBD1 (6 bases). The CDR3 contains 14 residues. Germline CDR1 SGDLS, CDR2 YYNGEE. Trimming stripped 5 bases from V and 2 bases from J, with 11 bases between. The CDR3 nucleotides read TGTGCCAGCAGTCAGGGGACCACTGGAAACACCATATATTTT. Protein: CASSQGTTGNTIYF.

This chain uses TRBV7-9 with TRBJ1-2, with D perhaps TRBD1 (6 bases). Germline V CDR1 and CDR2: SEHNR, FQNEAQ (reference sequence). The V end lost 4 bases, the J end lost 6 bases, and 18 bases lay between the germline ends. The CDR3 has 15 residues. In nucleotides, the CDR3 is TGTGCCAGCAGCTCCAGGGGCCGAGGCCGGCATGGCTACACCTTC. Its translation: CASSSRGRGRHGYTF.

This chain's CDR3 is CASSLQQGAGKLFF. CDR3 nucleotides: TGTGCCAGCAGCTTGCAACAGGGGGCGGGAAAACTGTTTTTT. The chain recombines TRBV5-6 with TRBJ1-4; 9 bases map to TRBD1. This CDR3 has 14 amino acids. Germline V gene sequence: CDR1 SGHDT, CDR2 YYEEEE. Trimming at V came to 1 base and at J to 10 bases, leaving 5 bases not matched to a gene.

V gene TRBV10-3 combines with J gene TRBJ1-1, with D perhaps TRBD1 (5 bases). This CDR3 contains 15 residues. The V end was cut by 0 bases, the J end by 0 bases, with 8 bases between. Germline V gene data show CDR1 as ENHRY and CDR2 as SYGVKD. The CDR3: CAISESRQMNTEAFF. CDR3 sequence (DNA): TGTGCCATCAGTGAGTCAAGACAGATGAACACTGAAGCTTTCTTT.

The rearrangement joins TRBV28 to TRBJ2-3, with D perhaps matching TRBD1 (6 bases). CDR1 is MDHEN and CDR2 is SYDVKM in the germline V gene. This CDR3 has 14 residues. With 2 bases removed from V and 3 bases from J, the gap between germline ends came to 9 bases. The CDR3 coding sequence is TGTGCCAGCAGTTTACGGGGACATACAGATACGCAGTATTTT. This gives the protein CASSLRGHTDTQYF.

The rearrangement links TRBV7-8 to TRBJ2-5; TRBD2 matches 8 bases. The V and J ends lost 7 bases and 4 bases, in that order; junction bases with no gene match: 11. Germline CDR1 reads SGHVS; CDR2 reads FQNEAQ. The CDR3 length is 15 residues. CDR3 sequence reads: CASTPRGGIRETQYF. In nucleotides, the CDR3 is TGTGCCAGCACTCCCCGGGGGGGTATACGAGAGACCCAGTACTTC.

V and J are TRBV30 and TRBJ1-1; D might be TRBD1 (6 bases). V lost 5 bases, J lost 0 bases, and 10 bases lay in between. From germline, CDR1 is GTSNPN and CDR2 SVGIG (reference sequence). CDR3 length: 13 residues. The CDR3 reads CAWAGQLNTEAFF. The CDR3 DNA reads TGTGCCTGGGCCGGACAGCTGAACACTGAAGCTTTCTTT.

J is TRBJ2-7 and V is TRBV6-1; 8 nucleotides match TRBD2. Germline assignment: CDR1 MNHNS and CDR2 SASEGT. CDR3 length: 15 amino acids. V shed 0 bases, J shed 0 bases, and the junction held 1 base outside the gene matches. The CDR3 spells CASSEASGISYEQYF. CDR3 in DNA: TGTGCCAGCAGTGAAGCTAGCGGGATCTCCTACGAGCAGTACTTC.

J is TRBJ2-7 and V is TRBV7-9; no clear D gene. The CDR3 has 15 amino acids. V lost 5 bases and J lost 0, with 14 bases in between. Germline lookup yields CDR1 SEHNR and CDR2 FQNEAQ (reference sequence). The CDR3 bases are TGTGCCAGCAGCCCCGGCGACTCTGACTCCTACGAGCAGTACTTC. Translating gives CASSPGDSDSYEQYF.

The chain recombines TRBV2 with TRBJ1-5; the match to TRBD1 covers 8 bases. The V and J ends lost 5 bases and 1 base, in that order; junction bases with no gene match: 4. Germline-derived CDR1 and CDR2 are SNHLY and FYNNEI. CDR3 length: 15 residues. The CDR3 loop reads CASSRQGPSNQPQHF. CDR3 DNA sequence: TGTGCCAGCAGTAGACAGGGGCCCAGCAATCAGCCCCAGCATTTT.

J is TRBJ2-5 and V is TRBV9; 14 nucleotides line up with TRBD2. Trimming at V came to 0 bases and at J to 2 bases, leaving 3 bases not matched to a gene. Germline CDR1 is SGDLS and CDR2 is YYNGEE. This CDR3 has 17 residues. The DNA for the CDR3 is TGTGCCAGCAGCGTAGGGGGGACTAGCGGGAGTCAAGAGACCCAGTACTTC. Translation gives CASSVGGTSGSQETQYF.

This clone was recorded once. This chain joins TRBV19 and TRBJ2-3; no reliable D call. The germline V gene encodes CDR1 LNHDA and CDR2 SQIVND (reference sequence). CDR3 length equals 14 residues. V lost 5 bases to trimming and J lost 1 base, with 10 bases between them. The CDR3 DNA reads as TGTGCCAGTAGTGTGGTAGTCGGCACAGATACGCAGTATTTT. Translated, it gives CASSVVVGTDTQYF.

The CDR3 here is CASSLAWGTGVSPLHF. For the CDR3, the DNA is TGTGCCAGCAGCTTAGCGTGGGGGACAGGGGTTTCACCCCTCCACTTT. The rearrangement links TRBV7-2 to TRBJ1-6; TRBD1 matches at 10 bases. CDR1 is SGHTA and CDR2 is FQGNSA in the germline V gene. After removal of 0 bases from V and 9 bases from J, the junction contained 5 bases not matched to a gene. This CDR3 spans 16 amino acids.

The chain uses TRBV6-5 and TRBJ2-1, with TRBD2 identical over 11 bases. Trimming removed 0 bases from V and 15 bases from J; junction bases left unmatched: 13. The CDR3 covers 16 residues. The germline gives CDR1 MNHEY, CDR2 SVGAGI. CDR3 protein: CASSYSPGLAGSRWFF. In DNA, the CDR3 is TGTGCCAGCAGTTACTCCCCCGGACTAGCGGGCTCTCGGTGGTTCTTC.

The rearrangement uses TRBV6-1 and TRBJ1-5, with D unresolved. The V end lost 4 bases, the J end lost 0 bases, and 19 bases lay between the germline ends. Germline CDR1 MNHNS, CDR2 SASEGT. The CDR3 length is 18 residues. CDR3 nucleotide sequence: TGTGCCAGCAGTGGCCGGGAGAGCAGCGAATATAGCAATCAGCCCCAGCATTTT. Residues: CASSGRESSEYSNQPQHF.

The genes are TRBV12-3 or TRBV12-4 and TRBJ1-2; no definite D call. The CDR3 contains 11 residues. V was pared by 4 bases and J by 8 bases, with 8 bases between. The CDR3 DNA reads as TGTGCCAGCAGTTACCCCGGGGGCTACACCTTC. Translating it yields CASSYPGGYTF.

This clone was seen once. The chain joins TRBV12-3 or TRBV12-4 to TRBJ1-2; D gene unclear. Trimming took 3 bases from V and 2 from J, leaving 4 bases between them. There are 12 residues in the CDR3. CDR3 DNA sequence: TGTGCCAGCAGTTTCTCGAACTATGGCTACACCTTC. Its protein product is CASSFSNYGYTF.

In its sample, this clone ranks as medium-sized (0.01 to 0.1%). The gene calls are TRBV15 and TRBJ2-3, with a possible D match to TRBD2 (5 bases). CDR1 and CDR2 (germline): LNHNV, YYDKDF (reference sequence). Deletions cut 0 bases from V and 3 bases from J, with 13 bases between. This CDR3 comprises 16 residues. The chain's CDR3 is CATSRDGVERTDTQYF. As DNA, the CDR3 is TGTGCCACCAGCAGAGATGGAGTGGAGCGGACAGATACGCAGTATTTT.

The chain has TRBV5-4 and TRBJ1-2; 7 bases agree with TRBD1. The CDR3 is 14 amino acids. J lost 2 bases, V lost 4 bases, and 5 bases had no gene match. The germline V gene encodes CDR1 SGHNT and CDR2 YYREEE (reference sequence). The CDR3 DNA reads TGTGCCAGCAGCCCGCGGGGACAGAACTATGGCTACACCTTC. Translating it yields CASSPRGQNYGYTF.

The J gene is TRBJ2-7, the V gene TRBV19; TRBD1 matches 9 bases. This CDR3 is 13 amino acids long. J was trimmed by 5 bases and V by 3 bases; bases with no gene match: 2. CDR1 is LNHDA and CDR2 is SQIVND in the germline V gene (reference sequence). In nucleotides, the CDR3 is TGTGCCAGTAGTATCGGGACAGGGAACGAGCAGTACTTC. Encoded protein: CASSIGTGNEQYF.

The chain links TRBV15 to TRBJ2-5, with 11 bases that match TRBD2. V was pared by 3 bases and J by 2 bases, with 2 bases of the junction left unmatched. There are 15 residues in the CDR3. The germline V gene encodes CDR1 LNHNV and CDR2 YYDKDF (reference sequence). CDR3 sequence: CATSRTSGVQETQYF. The CDR3 coding sequence is TGTGCCACCAGCAGGACTAGCGGGGTACAAGAGACCCAGTACTTC.

The chain has TRBV5-1 and TRBJ2-2, with TRBD2 matching 8 bases. CDR1 and CDR2 (germline): SGHRS, YFSETQ. J was trimmed by 6 bases and V by 4 bases; bases with no gene match: 20. The CDR3 totals 19 residues. Here the CDR3 reads CASSRTLASRGREAGELFF. For the CDR3, the DNA is TGCGCCAGCAGCCGAACCCTCGCCTCTCGGGGGCGGGAGGCCGGGGAGCTGTTTTTT.

The CDR3 loop is CASSQDRGGPFSGNTIYF. CDR3 coding DNA: TGCGCCAGCAGCCAAGATAGGGGGGGGCCTTTCTCTGGAAACACCATATATTTT. This chain joins TRBV4-3 and TRBJ1-3; tentative D call: TRBD1 (6 bases). The CDR3 has 18 residues. V was shortened by 0 bases and J by 0 bases, with 15 bases between the two germline ends. The germline V gene has CDR1 LGHNA and CDR2 YSLEER.

This chain joins TRBV27 and TRBJ2-7; unclear D gene. The V gene lost 3 bases and the J gene lost 3 bases, with 9 bases spanning the gap. From germline, CDR1 is MNHEY and CDR2 SMNVEV (reference sequence). The CDR3 extends over 13 amino acids. This CDR3 reads CASSFWQNYEQYF. As DNA, the CDR3 is TGTGCCAGCAGTTTTTGGCAGAACTACGAGCAGTACTTC.